The 13 T cell receptor beta chains below were found in one sample sequenced in a study of T cell repertoires in cytomegalovirus infection. Each CDR3 protein is one row after TCRdb ran MiXCR on the reads. Of some 680,000 distinct CDR3 sequences in the sample, 35% were seen once. The specimen sequenced was PBMCs. These receptors were obtained from a human donor in good health (CMV status not recorded). Some clones in this sample may be carry-over from other donors' samples.

This chain uses TRBV28 with TRBJ1-4; 10 bases agree with TRBD1. Germline trimming cut 10 bases from V and 6 bases from J; bases unmatched to any gene: 5. Germline lookup yields CDR1 MDHEN and CDR2 SYDVKM. This CDR3 contains 13 residues. The CDR3 reads CATMGQGHEKLFF. The CDR3 DNA is TGTGCCACCATGGGACAGGGGCATGAAAAACTGTTTTTT.

V gene TRBV28 combines with J gene TRBJ2-7; D possibly corresponds to TRBD2 (5 bases). Germline assignment: CDR1 MDHEN and CDR2 SYDVKM. Trimming removed 4 bases from V and 9 bases from J, with 10 bases in between. CDR3 length: 11 amino acids. The CDR3 region has the DNA TGTGCCAGCAGTTGGGAGCGAGGGCAGTACTTC. Encoded protein: CASSWERGQYF.

V is TRBV4-2 and J is TRBJ2-7, with D possibly being TRBD2 (5 bases). V gave up 3 bases and J gave up 3 bases, with 9 bases separating them. CDR1 and CDR2 from the germline V gene are LGHNA and YNFKEQ. CDR3 length: 13 amino acids. Written as DNA, the CDR3 is TGTGCCAGCAGCCACAGCGGAGTCTACGAGCAGTACTTC. Its translation is CASSHSGVYEQYF.

In its sample, this clonotype was seen once. The V and J genes are TRBV28 and TRBJ2-7; a weak D match, TRBD1 (6 bases). This CDR3 region has 16 residues. The germline CDR1 and CDR2 sequences are MDHEN and SYDVKM. The V gene lost 6 bases and the J gene lost 3 bases, with 21 bases spanning the gap. The CDR3 sequence: CASRFLGQRQYYEQYF. Written as DNA, the CDR3 is TGTGCCAGCAGGTTTCTCGGACAGCGCCAGTACTACGAGCAGTACTTC. Full variable domain (remainder filled in from reference TRBV28 and TRBJ2-7): DVKVTQSSRYLVKRTGEKVFLECVQDMDHENMFWYRQDPGLGLRLIYFSYDVKMKEKGDIPEGYSVSREKKERFSLILESASTNQTSMYLCASRFLGQRQYYEQYFGPGTRLTVT.

There are a few counts of this clonotype. The rearrangement links TRBV28 to TRBJ1-5, with TRBD1 matching over 7 bases. V was pared by 1 base and J by 2 bases, with 14 bases of the junction left unmatched. The CDR3 totals 19 residues. Per germline, CDR1 MDHEN and CDR2 SYDVKM. The CDR3 coding sequence is TGTGCCAGCAGTTTATTCGACAGGGTGGTGGTGTCGGGCAATCAGCCCCAGCATTTT. This gives the protein CASSLFDRVVVSGNQPQHF.

This clonotype was seen many times. The chain recombines TRBV7-2 with TRBJ2-7, with a tentative D call TRBD2 (5 bases). The CDR3 runs 15 residues. Germline loops: CDR1 SGHTA, CDR2 FQGNSA. Trimming took 5 bases from V and 2 from J, leaving 16 bases between them. The CDR3 DNA follows: TGTGCCAGCAGCCCCACCGCTAGCTCCACCTACGAGCAGTACTTC. Translation: CASSPTASSTYEQYF.

The chain has TRBV11-1 and TRBJ2-1, with D unclear. The CDR3 is 12 amino acids. The V gene's germline CDR1 is SGHAT and CDR2 FQDESV (reference sequence). V lost 1 base to trimming and J lost 9 bases, with 7 bases between them. The CDR3: CASSLDGAEQFF. The CDR3 DNA sequence: TGTGCCAGCAGCTTAGATGGTGCTGAGCAGTTCTTC.

The chain employs TRBV28 and TRBJ1-1; D ambiguous. Germline V gives CDR1 MDHEN, CDR2 SYDVKM. This CDR3 spans 12 amino acids. The V gene lost 2 bases and the J gene lost 11 bases, with 12 bases spanning the gap. CDR3 residues: CASSLAWASAFF. In DNA form, the CDR3 reads TGTGCCAGCAGTTTAGCCTGGGCGTCGGCTTTCTTT.

The J gene is TRBJ1-6, the V gene TRBV7-3, with D possibly TRBD1 on 6 matching bases. V was shortened by 7 bases and J by 7 bases, with 17 bases between the two germline ends. CDR1 SGHTA and CDR2 FQGTGA come from the germline V gene. This CDR3 region has 15 residues. CDR3 protein: CASKDRPNGNSPLHF. CDR3 bases: TGTGCCAGCAAAGACAGGCCGAATGGGAATTCACCCCTCCACTTT.

This clonotype was recorded a few times. The chain carries TRBV7-2 and TRBJ2-3, with D maybe TRBD2 (6 bases). The CDR3 covers 15 residues. Trimming stripped 1 base from V and 1 base from J, with 9 bases between. Germline CDR1 SGHTA, CDR2 FQGNSA. CDR3 DNA: TGTGCCAGCAGCTTAGGGACTATACGCACAGATACGCAGTATTTT. Translating it yields CASSLGTIRTDTQYF.

CDR3: CASSPRGRARLNTEAFF. In DNA form, the CDR3 reads TGTGCCAGCAGCCCAAGGGGCCGAGCCCGACTGAACACTGAAGCTTTCTTT. This chain joins TRBV7-3 and TRBJ1-1; perhaps TRBD1 as D (5 bases). V was cut by 5 bases and J by 0 bases, with 19 bases left in between. Germline loops: CDR1 SGHTA, CDR2 FQGTGA. The CDR3 runs to 17 residues.

V usage is TRBV28 and J usage is TRBJ2-1; the D is unclear. Trimming cost V 7 bases and J 2 bases, with 18 bases left between them. The V gene's germline CDR1 is MDHEN and CDR2 SYDVKM. The CDR3 loop spans 16 amino acids. Here the CDR3 DNA reads TGTGCCAGCACCCCTCCTGTTAGGGTCGCCTACAATGAGCAGTTCTTC. It yields the protein CASTPPVRVAYNEQFF.

A few counts support this clonotype. At one end, the junction sequence differs from germline, possibly due to a read error. The rearrangement links TRBV7-1 to TRBJ1-3; D uncertain. TRBV7-1 is placed among ORFs of uncertain function. There are 17 residues in the CDR3. DNA of the CDR3: TGTGCCAGCAGCTCCAGCGAGCCCCCGACCGTAGGAAACACCATCTATTTT. This codes for CASSSSEPPTVGNTIYF.